This TCR beta chain was identified in a study of cytotoxic CD8 clonotypes in ibrutinib-treated CLL. The overall study: The cohort had around 10 relapsed/refractory and fewer than 16 treatment-naive patients, 17 IGHV unmutated. Broader study findings: Private clonotypes, not public ones, expanded at ibrutinib response. Patients showed higher baseline clonality than age-matched healthy donors, and it tracked circulating CD8+ T-cell counts.

Germline assignment: CDR1 MDHEN and CDR2 SYDVKM. V was cut by 6 bases and J by 2 bases, with 17 bases left in between. This CDR3 has 15 amino acids. As to this clone: What it recognizes is unknown.

Sequenced by immunoSEQ multiplex PCR; TCRdb stores in-frame clones only, minus some. The sample lists over 40,000 clones, roughly 83% occurring once. Sequenced here: PBMCs, sampled after 24 months of ibrutinib treatment. This chain links TRBV28 with TRBJ2-7; tentatively, D is TRBD2 (6 bases). The clonotype originates from a human donor with chronic lymphocytic leukemia. The CDR3 coding sequence is TGTGCCAGCAGCGAAGTAGCGGCACCTACCTACGAGCAGTACTTC. Encoded protein: CASSEVAAPTYEQYF.